The present entry profiles one T cell receptor beta chain with its context. As yet, its antigen is unknown. This record comes from a study of OX40 agonist ivuxolimab in advanced cancers. Study-level points and caveats: Antigens targeted by the expanded peripheral T cells were not determined. The CD4+ and CD8+ T cells in the blood had expanded clonally by week 6 at 0.1 to 3.0 mg/kg.

At cycle 4 day 1, cycle 7 day 1, and baseline, blood was sampled. The data were produced by immunoSEQ multiplex PCR, yet TCRdb's version contains in-frame clones alone and is incomplete. Of more than 60,000 clones listed, more than 75% were seen once; the top ten hold just under 0.25%. The sequence came from an adult with an advanced solid tumor such as melanoma, head and neck, liver or kidney cancer. The input for sequencing was CD4+ or CD8+ T cells sorted from blood, taken in a trial of the OX40 agonist ivuxolimab.

CDR3 coding DNA: TGTGCCAGCAGTTGGCAAGGGGGCTCACACACCTTC. This sequence encodes CASSWQGGSHTF. The chain links TRBV28 to TRBJ1-2; 7 positions agree with TRBD1. The trim removed 4 bases at V and 12 bases at J, leaving 8 bases unmatched. The CDR3 is 12 amino acids. Germline assignment: CDR1 MDHEN and CDR2 SYDVKM.